This T cell receptor (beta chain) stems from a study of T cell repertoires in cytomegalovirus infection (dated by TCRdb to between 2018 and 2020). About the study as a whole: Donor HLA type was relevant to the analysis, as public TCR beta signatures indicated carriage of CMV infection together with the matching HLA type. Study-wide conclusions, independent of this receptor: Carriers of CMV infection plus the relevant HLA type were discriminated by the cumulative frequency of public TCR beta family members in the study cohort and in an independent roughly 380-donor cohort. In the ex vivo response, HLA-C-restricted CMV-specific TCR beta clonotypes were dominant, and in two of eight donors the single most frequent clonotype came from this HLA-C-restricted group.

Sequencing took place on an Illumina HiSeq 1500. TCRdb reanalyzed the raw reads on its own, using fastp at Q25 for trimming and MiXCR for clone calling, and kept in-frame beta chains. Records with the same CDR3 protein are collapsed into one entry carrying the most frequent genes and DNA. The sample records roughly 230,000 distinct CDR3 sequences, approximately 17% of which are singletons. Of the sample, less than 60% falls within the top ten clones. Its CDR3 holds 12 amino acids, cysteine through phenylalanine. Just the 36-base CDR3 DNA is kept, in frame starting at base 1. A distance of 3 bases separates the germline ends of V and J, which lose 3 bases and 4 bases respectively. Taken from the germline V gene, the CDR1 and CDR2 loops are MGHRA and YSYEKL. This clonotype has only a few counts. Its specific antigen is unknown. The record has no base qualities; no much larger clone is one base away.

Sequencing input: CD8+ T cells from PBMCs. This TCR was sampled from a human donor in good health (CMV status not recorded). Some clones in this sample may be carry-over from other donors' samples. The chain uses TRBV4-1 and TRBJ2-2, with the D gene too uncertain to name. For the CDR3, the sequence is CASSHTTGELFF. The nucleotide sequence reads as follows: TGCGCCAGCAGCCACACCACCGGGGAGCTGTTTTTT.